The 26 T cell receptor beta chains below were found in one sample sequenced in a study of breast tumors, draining lymph nodes, adjacent tissues. TCRdb re-called the multiplex PCR reads with MiXCR, one entry per CDR3 protein. The table includes about 15,000 distinct CDR3 sequences, 47% detected once. Source material: tumor-adjacent breast tissue. The receptors here all came from a female donor with breast cancer. Some clones in this sample may be carry-over from other donors' samples.

This clonotype occurred many times. The rearrangement uses TRBV10-2 and TRBJ2-5; D gene uncertain. Per the germline V gene, CDR1 is WSHSY and CDR2 is SAAADI. V was pared by 2 bases and J by 1 base, with 2 bases between. The CDR3 spans 12 residues. The CDR3 DNA reads TGCGCCAGCAGTGAGATCCAAGAGACCCAGTACTTC. It is translated as CASSEIQETQYF.

This clonotype was recorded at least ten times. The chain links TRBV6-1 to TRBJ1-6; 11 bases match TRBD1. V gave up 0 bases and J gave up 10 bases; unmatched junction bases: 8. From germline, CDR1 is MNHNS and CDR2 SASEGT. CDR3 length: 17 residues. The CDR3 region is CASSEAIGTGGGSPLHF. The CDR3 coding sequence is TGTGCCAGCAGTGAAGCGATAGGGACAGGGGGTGGGTCACCCCTCCACTTT.

The gene calls are TRBV4-3 and TRBJ1-4; TRBD1 aligns across 7 bases. The germline V gene encodes CDR1 LGHNA and CDR2 YSLEER. Unmatched junction bases numbered 3, after V lost 4 bases and J lost 7 bases. The CDR3 contains 13 residues. The CDR3 is CASSRNRGEKLFF. Here the CDR3 DNA reads TGCGCCAGCAGCCGGAACAGGGGTGAAAAACTGTTTTTT.

This clonotype has at least ten counts. This chain links TRBV13 with TRBJ2-5; 7 positions agree with TRBD1. Germline lookup yields CDR1 PRHDT and CDR2 FYEKMQ (reference sequence). The CDR3 contains 15 residues. J gave up 5 bases and V 5 bases, and 11 bases lay outside the gene matches. The CDR3 sequence: CASSLSLRGLETQYF. For the CDR3, the DNA is TGTGCCAGCAGCCTTTCCCTAAGGGGGCTTGAGACCCAGTACTTC.

A word on this clonotype: Given a much more abundant clone one base away, this may be a read error. V gene TRBV7-9 combines with J gene TRBJ1-1, with 9 positions matching TRBD1. There are 13 residues in the CDR3. CDR1 and CDR2 from the germline V gene are SEHNR and FQNEAQ (reference sequence). The CDR3 spells CVSRLDRGSEAFF. Written as DNA, the CDR3 is TGTGTCAGCAGACTTGACAGGGGGTCTGAAGCTTTCTTT.

This clonotype was counted ten times or more. This sequence joins TRBV10-2 and TRBJ2-3; D not resolved. The length of the CDR3 is 14 residues. The germline CDR1 and CDR2 sequences are WSHSY and SAAADI. Trimming took 3 bases from V and 2 from J, leaving 9 bases between them. The CDR3: CASSERANTDTQYF. As DNA, the CDR3 is TGCGCCAGCAGTGAAAGAGCGAACACAGATACGCAGTATTTT.

The sample holds many counts of this clonotype. The J gene is TRBJ2-1, the V gene TRBV20-1; 8 nucleotides align to TRBD1. CDR3 length equals 16 residues. Germline values: CDR1 DFQATT, CDR2 SNEGSKA (reference sequence). V trimming: 6 bases; J trimming: 4 bases; junction bases outside the gene matches: 14. This CDR3 reads CSASLSAGGYYNEQFF. As DNA, the CDR3 is TGCAGTGCCTCCTTAAGTGCAGGGGGCTATTACAATGAGCAGTTCTTC.

This clonotype has a single count. J is TRBJ2-1 and V is TRBV12-3 or TRBV12-4; tentatively, D is TRBD1 or TRBD2 (5 bases each). Trimming pared 8 bases from V and 2 bases from J, leaving 13 bases between. This CDR3 has 14 residues. The CDR3 protein is CASVLGVAYNEQFF. The CDR3 bases are TGTGCCAGCGTTTTGGGGGTGGCCTACAATGAGCAGTTCTTC.

The chain links TRBV5-5 to TRBJ2-1, with D possibly being TRBD2 (7 bases). The V end lost 3 bases, the J end lost 4 bases, and 14 bases lay between the germline ends. This CDR3 contains 15 residues. Germline CDR1 reads SGHKS; CDR2 reads YYEKEE (reference sequence). CDR3 sequence (DNA): TGTGCCAGCAGCTGGGTAGAGGGGGGGTACAATGAGCAGTTCTTC. As protein: CASSWVEGGYNEQFF.

The chain joins TRBV4-3 to TRBJ2-7, with D perhaps matching TRBD1 (6 bases). V was shortened by 1 base and J by 2 bases, with 12 bases between the two germline ends. The CDR3 spans 15 residues. CDR1 is LGHNA and CDR2 is YSLEER in the germline V gene. The CDR3 DNA reads TGCGCCAGCAGCCAAGGATCGACAGGCCCCTACGAGCAGTACTTC. Translation: CASSQGSTGPYEQYF.

As for this clonotype: An end of the junction differs from the germline gene, which may be a read error. V and J are TRBV3-1 and TRBJ2-1; D possibly corresponds to TRBD2 (5 bases). The CDR3 is 16 amino acids. CDR1 is LGHDT, CDR2 YNNKEL, per germline (reference sequence). The CDR3: CASSRGRNGYYNEQFF. The CDR3 DNA reads TGCGCCAGCAGCCGAGGGCGAAACGGATACTACAATGAGCAGTTCTTC.

This clonotype showed up many times. Germline is not matched at one junction end, which may reflect a read error. The chain links TRBV6-6 to TRBJ1-2; possibly TRBD1 for D (6 bases). CDR1 is MNHNY, CDR2 SVGAGI, per germline (reference sequence). The CDR3 has 12 residues. CDR3 in DNA: TGTGCCAGCACCCGTGTTGTGGGGGCCGATTTCTTC. The encoded protein is CASTRVVGADFF.

The chain carries TRBV5-4 and TRBJ1-6; possible D gene TRBD1, 5 bases. CDR1 and CDR2 (germline): SGHNT, YYREEE (reference sequence). CDR3 length: 15 amino acids. Trimming shortened V by 4 bases and J by 7 bases, and 15 bases separated the two germline ends. The DNA for the CDR3 is TGTGCCAGCAGCCATGGGACTAGCGGGAATTCACCCCTCCACTTT. Translated: CASSHGTSGNSPLHF.

This clonotype appeared many times. The chain is built from TRBV4-3 and TRBJ1-2; 9 bases align to TRBD1. CDR1 LGHNA and CDR2 YSLEER come from the germline V gene. Trimming at V came to 4 bases and at J to 5 bases, leaving 8 bases not matched to a gene. There are 15 residues in the CDR3. The CDR3: CASSRRRTGEYGYTF. CDR3 nucleotides: TGCGCCAGCAGCCGCCGAAGGACAGGGGAATATGGCTACACCTTC.

This rearrangement joins TRBV7-2 to TRBJ2-3; D is uncertain. The V end was cut by 2 bases, the J end by 4 bases, with 4 bases between. Germline CDR1 SGHTA, CDR2 FQGNSA. This CDR3 spans 12 amino acids. The CDR3 protein is CASSLRADTQYF. The CDR3, as DNA: TGTGCCAGCAGCTTAAGGGCAGATACGCAGTATTTT.

This clonotype was found many times. Since a much larger clone is just one base distant, this may be a read error. V is TRBV6-1 and J is TRBJ2-1; D not resolved. Germline loops: CDR1 MNHNS, CDR2 SASEGT. The CDR3 totals 15 residues. CDR3 in amino acids: CASSQASVYGNEQFF. CDR3 bases: TGTGCCAGCAGTCAAGCAAGTGTATACGGCAATGAGCAGTTCTTC.

This chain joins TRBV7-2 and TRBJ2-1; 13 bases fit TRBD2. The J segment lost 7 bases and the V segment lost 3 bases, leaving 3 bases of the junction unmatched. This CDR3 is 15 amino acids long. Germline V gene data show CDR1 as SGHTA and CDR2 as FQGNSA. This CDR3 is CASSFQTSGRNEQFF. The CDR3 DNA sequence: TGTGCCAGCAGCTTCCAGACTAGCGGGAGGAATGAGCAGTTCTTC.

V gene TRBV5-1 combines with J gene TRBJ1-3; no clear D gene. Germline loops: CDR1 SGHRS, CDR2 YFSETQ. The V gene lost 4 bases and the J gene lost 4 bases, with 3 bases spanning the gap. The CDR3 is 11 residues long. The CDR3 spells CASSGGNTIYF. The CDR3 bases are TGCGCCAGCAGCGGAGGAAACACCATATATTTT. Supplemented by reference TRBV5-1 and TRBJ1-3, the full variable domain reads KAGVTQTPRYLIKTRGQQVTLSCSPISGHRSVSWYQQTPGQGLQFLFEYFSETQRNKGNFPGRFSGRQFSNSRSEMNVSTLELGDSALYLCASSGGNTIYFGEGSWLTVV.

This clonotype was seen ten or more times. A clone one base away is much larger, so this may be a read error. The V and J genes are TRBV9 and TRBJ2-5; 7 bases align to TRBD2. Per the germline V gene, CDR1 is SGDLS and CDR2 is YYNGEE. This CDR3 is built from 14 residues. The CDR3 reads CASSVWGEGETQSF. The CDR3, as DNA: TGTGCCAGCAGCGTGTGGGGGGAGGGAGAGACCCAGTCCTTC.

The J gene is TRBJ1-3, the V gene TRBV20-1, with unresolved D. With 0 bases removed from V and 2 bases from J, the gap between germline ends came to 11 bases. The germline V gene encodes CDR1 DFQATT and CDR2 SNEGSKA (reference sequence). The CDR3 extends over 15 amino acids. The CDR3 reads CSARDPTYAGNTIYF. The CDR3 DNA is TGCAGTGCTAGAGATCCCACCTATGCTGGAAACACCATATATTTT.

This clonotype was seen at least ten times. V and J are TRBV5-1 and TRBJ2-1, with 7 bases aligning to TRBD2. CDR3 length: 16 residues. CDR1 and CDR2 (germline): SGHRS, YFSETQ. With 3 bases clipped from V and 4 bases from J, the junction kept 10 bases outside the gene matches. Here the CDR3 DNA reads TGCGCCAGCAGCTGGGGGGGGGGAGGGCCGTACAATGAGCAGTTCTTC. Its translation is CASSWGGGGPYNEQFF.

In this sample, this clonotype turned up once. V usage is TRBV6-5 and J usage is TRBJ2-2; D is ambiguous. Germline loops: CDR1 MNHEY, CDR2 SVGAGI. Trimming removed 5 bases at V and 3 bases at J, with 4 bases between. This CDR3 has 12 residues. The CDR3 reads CASSQYTGELFF. CDR3 nucleotides: TGTGCCAGCAGTCAATACACCGGGGAGCTGTTTTTT.

In this sample, this clonotype turned up many times. One end of the junction fails to match germline, which may point to a read error. V gene TRBV6-5 combines with J gene TRBJ2-4; D may be TRBD2 (6 bases). This CDR3 spans 17 amino acids. Germline V lookup: CDR1 MNHEY, CDR2 SVGAGI. The CDR3 DNA is TGTGCCAGCAGTCACTCGATAGGAGGGAGTACCAAAAACATTCAGTACTTC. Translated, it gives CASSHSIGGSTKNIQYF.

The CDR3 here is CSASNAGQPQHF. CDR3 coding DNA: TGCAGTGCTTCAAACGCGGGGCAGCCCCAGCATTTT. The chain uses TRBV20-1 and TRBJ1-5; D is unclear. V was pared by 5 bases and J by 7 bases, with 12 bases between. CDR3 length equals 12 residues. Germline V gene data show CDR1 as DFQATT and CDR2 as SNEGSKA (reference sequence).

The rearrangement joins TRBV7-8 to TRBJ2-7; 7 bases line up with TRBD2. V gave up 5 bases and J gave up 7 bases; unmatched junction bases: 14. Germline CDR1 and CDR2: SGHVS and FQNEAQ. CDR3 length: 15 amino acids. In nucleotides, the CDR3 is TGTGCCAGCAGCCCCGGAAGCGGGACGGTACGGGAGCAGTACTTC. Translated, it gives CASSPGSGTVREQYF.

CDR3 nucleotide sequence: TGCAGCGTGAGGACAGGGGAGAGGGAGCAGTACTTC. It is translated as CSVRTGEREQYF. This rearrangement joins TRBV29-1 to TRBJ2-7; 9 nucleotides align to TRBD1. Germline CDR1 is SQVTM and CDR2 is ANQGSEA. J lost 7 bases, V lost 6 bases, and 7 bases had no gene match. This CDR3 is built from 12 residues.